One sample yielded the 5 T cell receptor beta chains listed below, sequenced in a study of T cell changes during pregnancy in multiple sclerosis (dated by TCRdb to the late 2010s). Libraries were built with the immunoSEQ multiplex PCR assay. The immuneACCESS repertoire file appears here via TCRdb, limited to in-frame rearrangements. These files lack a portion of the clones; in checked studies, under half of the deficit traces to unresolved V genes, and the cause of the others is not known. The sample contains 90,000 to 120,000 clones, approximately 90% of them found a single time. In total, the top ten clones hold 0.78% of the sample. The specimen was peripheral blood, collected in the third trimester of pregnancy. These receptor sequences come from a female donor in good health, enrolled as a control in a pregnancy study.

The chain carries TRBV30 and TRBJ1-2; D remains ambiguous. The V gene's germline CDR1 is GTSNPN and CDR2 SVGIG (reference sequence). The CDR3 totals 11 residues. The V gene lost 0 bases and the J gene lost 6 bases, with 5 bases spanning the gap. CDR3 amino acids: CAWSVPNGYTF. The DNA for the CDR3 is TGTGCCTGGAGTGTACCTAATGGCTACACCTTC.

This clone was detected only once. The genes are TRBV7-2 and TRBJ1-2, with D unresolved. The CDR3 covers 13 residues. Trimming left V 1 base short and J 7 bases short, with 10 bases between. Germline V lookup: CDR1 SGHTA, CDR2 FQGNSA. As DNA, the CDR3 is TGTGCCAGCAGCTTAGATCGGGCGGGTGGCTACACCTTC. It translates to CASSLDRAGGYTF.

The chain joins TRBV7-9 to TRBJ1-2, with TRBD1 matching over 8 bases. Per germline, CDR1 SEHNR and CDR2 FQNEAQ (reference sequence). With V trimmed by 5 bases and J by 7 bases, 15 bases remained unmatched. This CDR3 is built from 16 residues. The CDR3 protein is CASSRPEVQGASGYTF. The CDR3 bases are TGTGCCAGCAGCCGACCGGAGGTCCAGGGGGCTTCTGGCTACACCTTC.

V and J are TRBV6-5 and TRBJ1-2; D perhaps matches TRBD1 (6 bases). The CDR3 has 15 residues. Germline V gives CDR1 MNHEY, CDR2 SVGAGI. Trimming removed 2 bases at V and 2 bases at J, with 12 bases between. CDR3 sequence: CASSYTYRVNYGYTF. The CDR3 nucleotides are TGTGCCAGCAGTTACACCTACAGGGTGAACTATGGCTACACCTTC.

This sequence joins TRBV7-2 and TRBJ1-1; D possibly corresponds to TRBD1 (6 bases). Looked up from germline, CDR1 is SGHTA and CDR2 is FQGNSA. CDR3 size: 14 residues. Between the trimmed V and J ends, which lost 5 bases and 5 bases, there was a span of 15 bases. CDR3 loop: CASSRGGQGTEAFF. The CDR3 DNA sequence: TGTGCCAGCAGCCGGGGGGGGCAGGGGACTGAAGCTTTCTTT.